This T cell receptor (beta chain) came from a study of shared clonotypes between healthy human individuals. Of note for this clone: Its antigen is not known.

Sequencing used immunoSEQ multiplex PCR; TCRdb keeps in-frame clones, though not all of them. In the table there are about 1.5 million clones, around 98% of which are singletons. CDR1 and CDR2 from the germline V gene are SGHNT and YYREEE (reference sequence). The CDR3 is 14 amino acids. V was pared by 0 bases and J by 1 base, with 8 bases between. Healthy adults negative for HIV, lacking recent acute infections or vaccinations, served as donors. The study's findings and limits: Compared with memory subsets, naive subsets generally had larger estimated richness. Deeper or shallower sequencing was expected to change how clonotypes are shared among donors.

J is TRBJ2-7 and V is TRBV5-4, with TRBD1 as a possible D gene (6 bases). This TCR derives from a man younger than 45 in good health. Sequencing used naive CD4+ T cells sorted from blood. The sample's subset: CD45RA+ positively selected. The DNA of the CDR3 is TGTGCCAGCAGCTTGGGCGACAGGTCCTACGAGCAGTACTTC. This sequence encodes CASSLGDRSYEQYF.